Below are 29 T cell receptor beta chains sequenced from a single sample in a study of T-cell reconstitution after alpha-beta-depleted transplantation in children. TCRbeta library preparation incorporated unique molecular identifiers. TCRdb redid the calling of the PCR reads with MiXCR, one entry per CDR3 protein. The repertoire includes about 1,000,000 distinct CDR3 sequences, about 31% of them detected once, and 28% sits in the top ten. The source was PBMCs, mostly from graft donor cells, collected 360 days after TCRalphabeta/CD19-depleted stem cell transplant. Receptors originate from a boy under three years old who had a stem cell transplant for SCID, so the T cells may come from the graft donor.

The rearrangement links TRBV4-1 to TRBJ1-4, with D possibly matching TRBD1 (5 bases). The germline CDR1 and CDR2 sequences are MGHRA and YSYEKL. Trimming cost V 3 bases and J 2 bases, with 10 bases left between them. The CDR3 is made up of 15 amino acids. CDR3 residues: CASSHGTATNEKLFF. The CDR3 DNA is TGCGCCAGCAGCCATGGGACTGCCACTAATGAAAAACTGTTTTTT.

This clonotype was counted many times. V gene TRBV6-5 combines with J gene TRBJ2-5; D gene uncertain. This CDR3 is built from 13 residues. Germline values: CDR1 MNHEY, CDR2 SVGAGI. V lost 2 bases, J lost 2 bases, and 6 bases lay in between. The chain's CDR3 is CASSYGPQETQYF. The CDR3 DNA is TGTGCCAGCAGTTACGGCCCGCAAGAGACCCAGTACTTC.

The chain couples TRBV4-1 to TRBJ1-1; possible D gene TRBD1, 5 bases. Germline V CDR1 and CDR2: MGHRA, YSYEKL. V was cut by 3 bases and J by 4 bases, with 9 bases left in between. The CDR3 sequence is 13 residues long. This chain's CDR3 is CASSHQGGTEAFF. CDR3 nucleotide sequence: TGCGCCAGCAGCCATCAGGGTGGCACTGAAGCTTTCTTT.

About this clonotype itself: The conserved phenylalanine or tryptophan is not found at the CDR3 terminus, so this likely reflects a read error. CDR3 DNA sequence: TGTGCCAGCAGTTTTTCTTGGGGCGACTATGGCTACACCTGC. Amino acid sequence: CASSFSWGDYGYTC. The V gene is TRBV28, the J gene TRBJ1-2, with D perhaps matching TRBD1 (5 bases). The CDR3 sequence is 14 residues long. Germline V gene lookup returns CDR1 MDHEN and CDR2 SYDVKM. V lost 3 bases and J 3 bases, leaving 11 bases between the germline ends.

This clonotype showed up just a few times. V is TRBV5-1 and J is TRBJ2-7; possibly TRBD2 for D (6 bases). Germline lookup yields CDR1 SGHRS and CDR2 YFSETQ. The CDR3 loop spans 16 amino acids. Trimming cost V 0 bases and J 2 bases, with 15 bases left between them. The CDR3 DNA reads TGCGCCAGCAGCTTGGGGTCGGGGGTCATAGCCTACGAGCAGTACTTC. Its translation: CASSLGSGVIAYEQYF.

This clonotype has just a few counts. The rearrangement links TRBV7-6 to TRBJ1-2, with 7 bases aligning to TRBD1. The CDR3 runs 14 residues. Trimming took 5 bases from V and 4 from J; bases not matched to a gene: 7. Germline V gives CDR1 SGHVS, CDR2 FNYEAQ. DNA of the CDR3: TGTGCCAGCAGCAGCTCGGGACAGACCTATGGCTACACCTTC. It yields the protein CASSSSGQTYGYTF.

This clonotype was detected a few times. The gene calls are TRBV5-1 and TRBJ1-5; D is uncertain. Trimming took 4 bases from V and 7 from J, leaving 18 bases between them. Germline assignment: CDR1 SGHRS and CDR2 YFSETQ. This CDR3 has 15 residues. Written as DNA, the CDR3 is TGCGCCAGCAGCGCGGACGGCCTGGATCAGCAGCCCCAGCATTTT. Its translation is CASSADGLDQQPQHF.

This clonotype was detected only a few times. The CDR3 region is CATSRVDYQQETQYF. CDR3 nucleotide sequence: TGTGCCACCAGCAGAGTGGACTACCAACAAGAGACCCAGTACTTC. The chain combines TRBV15 with TRBJ2-5; the D gene is possibly TRBD2 (6 bases). Germline CDR1 reads LNHNV; CDR2 reads YYDKDF (reference sequence). CDR3 length: 15 residues. V lost 1 base, J lost 2 bases, and 11 bases lay in between.

In its sample, this clonotype was seen once. This chain connects TRBV19 to TRBJ2-2; D is possibly TRBD1 or TRBD2 (5 bases each). Germline V gene sequence: CDR1 LNHDA, CDR2 SQIVND (reference sequence). The CDR3 covers 16 residues. Trimming left V 7 bases short and J 3 bases short, with 18 bases between. The CDR3 DNA is TGTGCCAGTACCTCTCTAAGAGGGGAGCACACCGGGGAGCTGTTTTTT. Its protein is CASTSLRGEHTGELFF.

The CDR3 DNA is TGTGCCAGCAGTTACCCGACAGGGATCCAAGAGACCCAGTACTTC. This translates into CASSYPTGIQETQYF. The chain is built from TRBV6-5 and TRBJ2-5; 7 nucleotides align to TRBD1. After removal of 2 bases from V and 1 base from J, the junction contained 4 bases not matched to a gene. The CDR3 covers 15 residues. Germline assignment: CDR1 MNHEY and CDR2 SVGAGI.

This clonotype occurred many times. The rearrangement uses TRBV7-7 and TRBJ2-2; TRBD2 matches 9 bases. The CDR3 contains 13 residues. Germline V lookup: CDR1 SSHAT, CDR2 FNYEAQ (reference sequence). V trimming: 6 bases; J trimming: 6 bases; junction bases outside the gene matches: 2. The CDR3 loop is CASSSSGAGELFF. For the CDR3, the DNA is TGTGCCAGCAGTTCTAGCGGGGCCGGGGAGCTGTTTTTT.

The rearrangement joins TRBV11-2 to TRBJ2-1; no firm D call. Per the germline V gene, CDR1 is SGHAT and CDR2 is FQNNGV. This CDR3 contains 15 residues. Trimming stripped 3 bases from V and 2 bases from J, with 11 bases between. CDR3 amino acids: CASSFSDSTYNEQFF. The CDR3 region has the DNA TGTGCCAGCAGCTTCTCGGATTCGACCTACAATGAGCAGTTCTTC.

This clonotype has more than one count but fewer than ten. The rearrangement uses TRBV13 and TRBJ1-2; D gene uncertain. The CDR3 is 13 residues long. V was cut by 4 bases and J by 8 bases, with 14 bases left in between. Germline CDR1 is PRHDT and CDR2 is FYEKMQ (reference sequence). CDR3 coding DNA: TGTGCCAGCAGCTCCCATCAAGAGAAGGGCTACACCTTC. Translating gives CASSSHQEKGYTF.

This chain joins TRBV4-1 and TRBJ2-7, with D unresolved. Germline V lookup: CDR1 MGHRA, CDR2 YSYEKL. V lost 6 bases and J 3 bases, leaving 18 bases between the germline ends. The CDR3 is made up of 15 amino acids. The CDR3 loop reads CASRLRFSPGYEQYF. The CDR3 coding sequence is TGCGCCAGCAGGCTAAGATTTTCCCCCGGCTACGAGCAGTACTTC.

CDR3 protein: CASAPMPNTDTQYF. Written as DNA, the CDR3 is TGTGCTAGTGCCCCCATGCCCAACACAGATACGCAGTATTTT. The rearrangement uses TRBV12-5 and TRBJ2-3; D call uncertain. The CDR3 has 14 amino acids. V was shortened by 7 bases and J by 2 bases, with 13 bases between the two germline ends. Germline V gene sequence: CDR1 LGHNT, CDR2 FRNRAP.

CDR3 protein: CATSGGGGRDQETQYF. CDR3 nucleotides: TGTGCCACCAGTGGCGGAGGGGGCAGGGACCAAGAGACCCAGTACTTC. The chain has TRBV24-1 and TRBJ2-5; TRBD1 is a possible D gene (7 bases). Germline lookup yields CDR1 KGHDR and CDR2 SFDVKD. CDR3 length equals 16 residues. Trimming shortened V by 5 bases and J by 0 bases, and 15 bases separated the two germline ends.

This clonotype occurred once. The chain links TRBV12-3 or TRBV12-4 to TRBJ2-4; D is ambiguous. This CDR3 region has 12 residues. The V end lost 10 bases, the J end lost 1 base, and 8 bases lay between the germline ends. CDR3 DNA sequence: TGTGCCACCGCCCAGGCCAAAAACATTCAGTACTTC. Its translation is CATAQAKNIQYF.

This sequence joins TRBV29-1 and TRBJ1-1, with TRBD1 matching over 10 bases. Germline-derived CDR1 and CDR2 are SQVTM and ANQGSEA. Losses at the gene ends were 4 bases for V and 4 bases for J; bases not matched to a gene: 6. The length of the CDR3 is 14 residues. The chain's CDR3 is CSVGTGGFGTEAFF. In DNA, the CDR3 is TGCAGCGTTGGGACAGGGGGGTTCGGCACTGAAGCTTTCTTT.

The chain links TRBV5-8 to TRBJ1-5, with a weak D call TRBD1 (5 bases). The CDR3 is made up of 15 amino acids. Per germline, CDR1 SGHTS and CDR2 YDEGEE. The V and J ends lost 4 bases and 0 bases respectively, with 11 bases between them. DNA for the CDR3: TGTGCCAGCAGCCAGGGACGGATTAGCAATCAGCCCCAGCATTTT. It encodes CASSQGRISNQPQHF. The whole variable domain, remainder taken from reference TRBV5-8 and TRBJ1-5, is EAGVTQSPTHLIKTRGQQATLRCSPISGHTSVYWYQQALGLGLQFLLWYDEGEERNRGNFPPRFSGRQFPNYSSELNVNALELEDSALYLCASSQGRISNQPQHFGDGTRLSIL.

This clonotype was observed a few times. V usage is TRBV6-1 and J usage is TRBJ1-1, with TRBD1 matching over 10 bases. The V gene's germline CDR1 is MNHNS and CDR2 SASEGT. CDR3 length equals 18 residues. V trimming: 5 bases; J trimming: 0 bases; junction bases outside the gene matches: 12. The CDR3 DNA reads TGTGCCAGCAGTCCCGCACCGGGACAGGGGAACCTGAACACTGAAGCTTTCTTT. It is translated as CASSPAPGQGNLNTEAFF.

CDR3 region: CASSYAGREETQYF. CDR3 bases: TGTGCCAGCAGTTACGCTGGCAGAGAAGAGACCCAGTACTTC. This chain connects TRBV6-7 to TRBJ2-5; D is undetermined. TRBV6-7 is an open reading frame whose function is uncertain. V lost 2 bases and J lost 3, with 10 bases in between. This CDR3 comprises 14 residues.

Only a few counts were recorded for this clonotype. The rearrangement joins TRBV6-2 or TRBV6-3 to TRBJ1-1, with 7 bases lining up with TRBD1. The trim removed 6 bases at V and 3 bases at J, leaving 10 bases unmatched. This CDR3 comprises 15 residues. Germline CDR1 MNHEY, CDR2 SVGEGT. The CDR3 DNA reads as TGTGCCAGCAGCCTAGTTACAGGGGTGCACACTGAAGCTTTCTTT. Protein sequence: CASSLVTGVHTEAFF.

The chain recombines TRBV20-1 with TRBJ2-3; no definite D call. V was clipped by 5 bases and J by 3 bases, with 12 bases between them. Germline V CDR1 and CDR2: DFQATT, SNEGSKA (reference sequence). The CDR3 consists of 13 residues. CDR3 protein: CSAGFLGTDTQYF. CDR3 in DNA: TGCAGTGCTGGGTTTCTTGGGACAGATACGCAGTATTTT.

This clonotype appeared a few times. The chain links TRBV4-2 to TRBJ2-1, with TRBD2 matching over 12 bases. The CDR3 contains 16 residues. Germline trimming cut 0 bases from V and 12 bases from J; bases unmatched to any gene: 9. Germline lookup yields CDR1 LGHNA and CDR2 YNFKEQ. CDR3 loop: CASSQDLAGGPVGQFF. The CDR3 bases are TGTGCCAGCAGCCAAGACCTAGCGGGGGGGCCGGTTGGGCAGTTCTTC.

The chain employs TRBV7-2 and TRBJ2-1; 11 positions agree with TRBD2. Trimming at V came to 1 base and at J to 5 bases, leaving 4 bases not matched to a gene. This CDR3 is built from 16 residues. Germline assignment: CDR1 SGHTA and CDR2 FQGNSA. CDR3 coding DNA: TGTGCCAGCAGCTTAGATCGACTAGCGGGGAACAATGAGCAGTTCTTC. As protein: CASSLDRLAGNNEQFF.

This clonotype has just a few counts. Its ends do not fully match the called genes, so a read error is possible. The J gene is TRBJ1-6, the V gene TRBV12-3 or TRBV12-4; no clear D. The CDR3 has 16 residues. The DNA of the CDR3 is TGTGCCAGCAGTTTTCTTGCCGGGTCCTTTAATTCACCCCTCCACTTT. Protein: CASSFLAGSFNSPLHF.

The chain couples TRBV20-1 to TRBJ2-3; 7 positions match TRBD2. V shed 1 base and J 5 bases; nucleotides not matched to a gene: 6. The CDR3 has 14 amino acids. The germline CDR1 and CDR2 sequences are DFQATT and SNEGSKA (reference sequence). DNA for the CDR3: TGCAGTGCTAGAGTGGGGGGGGAAATAGATACGCAGTATTTT. Its protein product is CSARVGGEIDTQYF.

A single count supports this clonotype. This chain connects TRBV25-1 to TRBJ2-7, with 7 positions matching TRBD2. V was pared by 1 base and J by 3 bases, with 6 bases of the junction left unmatched. This CDR3 is built from 15 residues. CDR1 is MGHDK and CDR2 is SYGVNS in the germline V gene. The CDR3 loop reads CASSEWGGDNYEQYF. In nucleotides, the CDR3 is TGTGCCAGCAGTGAATGGGGAGGGGATAACTACGAGCAGTACTTC.

This chain uses TRBV5-1 with TRBJ2-7, with 7 bases fitting TRBD1. Trimming removed 1 base from V and 3 bases from J; junction bases left unmatched: 10. Germline V CDR1 and CDR2: SGHRS, YFSETQ. The CDR3 has 16 residues. CDR3 region: CASSLLVGTAHYEQYF. In DNA, the CDR3 is TGCGCCAGCAGCTTGTTGGTGGGGACAGCACACTACGAGCAGTACTTC.